Presented here are 26 T cell receptor beta chains from one specimen sequenced in a study of shared clonotypes between healthy human individuals. Repertoires were generated with immunoSEQ multiplex PCR, while TCRdb's copy carries only in-frame clones and drops some. The data show 1,400,000 or so clones, about 98.5% seen once. The specimen sequenced was naive CD4+ T cells sorted from blood. Subset denoted: CD45RA+ positively selected. Receptors were obtained from a man aged 25-45 years in good health.

V usage is TRBV6-5 and J usage is TRBJ2-5; TRBD1 matches at 10 bases. Trimming took 8 bases from V and 5 from J; bases not matched to a gene: 8. CDR3 length equals 14 residues. Germline loops: CDR1 MNHEY, CDR2 SVGAGI. The CDR3 region is CASQLDRGLETQYF. The DNA of the CDR3 is TGTGCCAGCCAACTAGACAGGGGGCTGGAGACCCAGTACTTC.

The CDR3 reads CATSRDSSGSGEQFF. The CDR3 coding sequence is TGTGCCACCAGCAGAGATTCTAGCGGGAGCGGGGAGCAGTTCTTC. V gene TRBV15 combines with J gene TRBJ2-1; 10 bases match TRBD2. Trimming at V came to 0 bases and at J to 10 bases, leaving 6 bases not matched to a gene. The length of the CDR3 is 15 residues. Germline CDR1 and CDR2: LNHNV and YYDKDF (reference sequence).

V and J are TRBV7-7 and TRBJ2-3, with D unresolved. The CDR3 has 13 residues. Trimming removed 1 base at V and 4 bases at J, with 6 bases between. The V gene's germline CDR1 is SSHAT and CDR2 FNYEAQ (reference sequence). CDR3 sequence reads: CASSLGPADTQYF. The CDR3 DNA follows: TGTGCCAGCAGCTTAGGGCCCGCAGATACGCAGTATTTT.

DNA for the CDR3: TGTGCCAGCAGTTACGACAGGGGGATTAACACCGGGGAGCTGTTTTTT. Translated, it gives CASSYDRGINTGELFF. This chain uses TRBV6-5 with TRBJ2-2, with 9 bases lining up with TRBD1. Germline-derived CDR1 and CDR2 are MNHEY and SVGAGI. Unmatched junction bases numbered 3, after V lost 2 bases and J lost 2 bases. The CDR3 is 16 amino acids.

V gene TRBV7-2 combines with J gene TRBJ2-1, with D perhaps TRBD2 (6 bases). CDR3 length: 14 amino acids. Looked up from germline, CDR1 is SGHTA and CDR2 is FQGNSA. The V end was cut by 6 bases, the J end by 4 bases, with 13 bases between. The CDR3 DNA is TGTGCCAGCAGGGGTGGGAGGCTGTACAATGAGCAGTTCTTC. Amino acids: CASRGGRLYNEQFF.

This sequence joins TRBV5-3 and TRBJ1-3, with D uncertain. TRBV5-3 is reported as an ORF; its role is uncertain. The V and J ends lost 2 bases and 0 bases respectively, with 6 bases between them. CDR3 length: 14 amino acids. The CDR3 region has the DNA TGTGCCAGAAGCTTTGAGAGCTCTGGAAACACCATATATTTT. Translating gives CARSFESSGNTIYF.

The chain employs TRBV19 and TRBJ2-6; D may be TRBD1 (6 bases). This CDR3 is 15 amino acids long. V dropped 8 bases and J dropped 4 bases, with 15 bases sitting between them. CDR1 is LNHDA and CDR2 is SQIVND in the germline V gene (reference sequence). The CDR3 region has the DNA TGTGCCAGTTTATTTACAGGGTCCGGGGCCAACGTCCTGACTTTC. It yields the protein CASLFTGSGANVLTF.

This clone has only one observation. The V call is TRBV7-6, the J call TRBJ2-7; weak D call: TRBD1 (7 bases). The CDR3 loop spans 13 amino acids. Germline CDR1 reads SGHVS; CDR2 reads FNYEAQ. The V gene lost 3 bases and the J gene lost 6 bases, with 12 bases spanning the gap. CDR3 sequence (DNA): TGTGCCAGCAGCTTGGGCAGGGGGGCCGAGCAGTACTTC. Residues: CASSLGRGAEQYF.

The rearrangement joins TRBV2 to TRBJ2-7, with 8 bases matching TRBD1. CDR3 length equals 15 residues. V trimming: 7 bases; J trimming: 1 base; junction bases outside the gene matches: 9. CDR1 and CDR2 from the germline V gene are SNHLY and FYNNEI. This chain's CDR3 is CASKRNRGSSYEQYF. In DNA, the CDR3 is TGTGCCAGCAAGCGGAACAGGGGGTCGTCCTACGAGCAGTACTTC.

The J gene is TRBJ1-1, the V gene TRBV6-6; TRBD1 aligns across 7 bases. The length of the CDR3 is 13 residues. Germline-derived CDR1 and CDR2 are MNHNY and SVGAGI (reference sequence). V dropped 6 bases and J dropped 5; count of bases not matched to a gene: 6. The CDR3 loop is CASRQLQGTEAFF. The CDR3 coding sequence is TGTGCCAGCAGACAACTACAGGGGACTGAAGCTTTCTTT.

V and J are TRBV5-1 and TRBJ1-3; TRBD1 might be the D (6 bases). The V end was cut by 2 bases, the J end by 0 bases, with 9 bases between. CDR3 length equals 15 residues. The germline CDR1 and CDR2 sequences are SGHRS and YFSETQ. The CDR3 DNA reads as TGCGCCAGCAGCTTAACAGGGATCTCTGGAAACACCATATATTTT. It specifies CASSLTGISGNTIYF.

The chain carries TRBV12-5 and TRBJ2-1; D uncertain. The CDR3 extends over 13 amino acids. Germline CDR1 is LGHNT and CDR2 is FRNRAP. V lost 5 bases, J lost 0 bases, and 5 bases lay in between. The CDR3 is CASGLTSYNEQFF. In DNA form, the CDR3 reads TGTGCTAGTGGTCTAACCTCCTACAATGAGCAGTTCTTC.

This rearrangement joins TRBV4-1 to TRBJ2-2; 9 bases map to TRBD1. CDR3 length equals 14 residues. Per germline, CDR1 MGHRA and CDR2 YSYEKL. The V gene end was trimmed by 4 bases and the J gene end by 10 bases; junction bases not matched to a gene: 7. In DNA form, the CDR3 reads TGCGCCAGCAGCCCGGGACAGGGTAATGAGGAGCTGTTTTTT. Its protein is CASSPGQGNEELFF.

The V call is TRBV10-3, the J call TRBJ1-1; weak D call: TRBD1 (5 bases). The CDR3 runs to 15 residues. Per the germline V gene, CDR1 is ENHRY and CDR2 is SYGVKD. V lost 8 bases and J lost 0, with 16 bases in between. The CDR3, as DNA: TGTGCCATCGCGGACGGGGAGGGGATGAACACTGAAGCTTTCTTT. Encoded protein: CAIADGEGMNTEAFF.

The rearrangement links TRBV25-1 to TRBJ1-1; a possible D gene is TRBD1 (6 bases). Germline values: CDR1 MGHDK, CDR2 SYGVNS. The V end was cut by 5 bases, the J end by 7 bases, with 11 bases between. The CDR3 is 12 amino acids. CDR3 residues: CASSLQTGEAFF. The DNA of the CDR3 is TGTGCCAGCAGTCTTCAGACAGGTGAAGCTTTCTTT.

This sequence joins TRBV19 and TRBJ2-3; perhaps TRBD1 as D (5 bases). In germline, CDR1 is LNHDA, CDR2 SQIVND (reference sequence). Trimming removed 7 bases from V and 0 bases from J, with 14 bases in between. This CDR3 region has 15 residues. The CDR3 bases are TGTGCCAGTACCATGACAGATAAAAGCACAGATACGCAGTATTTT. It is translated as CASTMTDKSTDTQYF.

This clone was seen a single time. The V call is TRBV7-9, the J call TRBJ2-7; 9 bases match TRBD1. Germline lookup yields CDR1 SEHNR and CDR2 FQNEAQ (reference sequence). J was trimmed by 4 bases and V by 5 bases; bases with no gene match: 9. The CDR3 runs to 15 residues. Here the CDR3 DNA reads TGTGCCAGCAGCCGGGGACAGGGTGGTATGTACGAGCAGTACTTC. Protein product: CASSRGQGGMYEQYF.

The chain is built from TRBV5-1 and TRBJ2-7; 7 nucleotides agree with TRBD1. The germline CDR1 and CDR2 sequences are SGHRS and YFSETQ. The CDR3 contains 16 residues. The V segment lost 3 bases and the J segment 7 bases; nucleotides outside the gene matches: 16. The CDR3 region has the DNA TGCGCCAGCAGCTCGTCGGGACAGCTTGCCGGCAGAGAGCAGTACTTC. Translation gives CASSSSGQLAGREQYF.

The chain uses TRBV9 and TRBJ2-1; TRBD1 aligns across 9 bases. V was pared by 8 bases and J by 6 bases, with 3 bases of the junction left unmatched. CDR3 length: 12 residues. Germline V gene sequence: CDR1 SGDLS, CDR2 YYNGEE. CDR3 in amino acids: CARTTGGNEQFF. CDR3 bases: TGTGCCAGAACGACAGGGGGCAATGAGCAGTTCTTC.

The chain links TRBV2 to TRBJ2-1; TRBD2 is a possible D gene (5 bases). V lost 3 bases, J lost 7 bases, and 16 bases lay in between. CDR1 and CDR2 from the germline V gene are SNHLY and FYNNEI. The CDR3 has 15 residues. In DNA form, the CDR3 reads TGTGCCAGCAGTGACTCGGTCCCCCCGGGGAATGAGCAGTTCTTC. Translated, it gives CASSDSVPPGNEQFF.

This chain uses TRBV5-1 with TRBJ2-3; D is perhaps TRBD2 (5 bases). CDR3 length equals 15 residues. Germline CDR1 SGHRS, CDR2 YFSETQ. Trimming removed 3 bases from V and 0 bases from J, with 11 bases in between. CDR3 DNA: TGCGCCAGCAGCTCGACTATACTGAGCACAGATACGCAGTATTTT. As protein: CASSSTILSTDTQYF.

Details on this clone: At the DNA level, this CDR3 is encoded by other sequences in the same sample as well. The genes are TRBV20-1 and TRBJ2-7; D is possibly TRBD1 (5 bases). The CDR3 consists of 11 residues. V was clipped by 3 bases and J by 6 bases, with 9 bases between them. The germline V gene has CDR1 DFQATT and CDR2 SNEGSKA (reference sequence). The CDR3 DNA reads as TGCAGTGCTAGTAGGGGCGGCGAGCAGTACTTC. Protein product: CSASRGGEQYF.

CDR3: CASSLSHVAWNTGELFF. The CDR3 nucleotides are TGTGCCAGCTCACTTTCTCATGTAGCCTGGAACACCGGGGAGCTGTTTTTT. The chain employs TRBV18 and TRBJ2-2; D gene uncertain. Germline-derived CDR1 and CDR2 are KGHSH and LQKENI. With 4 bases removed from V and 1 base from J, the gap between germline ends came to 16 bases. CDR3 length equals 17 residues.

The chain is built from TRBV7-9 and TRBJ1-1; D perhaps matches TRBD1 (5 bases). Trimming cost V 4 bases and J 4 bases, with 16 bases left between them. CDR1 and CDR2 from the germline V gene are SEHNR and FQNEAQ (reference sequence). The length of the CDR3 is 15 residues. CDR3 DNA sequence: TGTGCCAGCAGCTCACTTGGTGGGGCTGGCACTGAAGCTTTCTTT. Amino acid sequence: CASSSLGGAGTEAFF.

The chain links TRBV5-1 to TRBJ2-1, with 14 positions matching TRBD2. From germline, CDR1 is SGHRS and CDR2 YFSETQ. There are 19 residues in the CDR3. With 3 bases clipped from V and 0 bases from J, the junction kept 8 bases outside the gene matches. In nucleotides, the CDR3 is TGCGCCAGCAGCTGGAGACTAGCGGGAGGGATGAGCTCCTACAATGAGCAGTTCTTC. Its translation: CASSWRLAGGMSSYNEQFF.

A word on this clone: Additional DNA sequences in this sample encode the identical CDR3. The gene calls are TRBV5-1 and TRBJ2-5; no clear D. The germline V gene encodes CDR1 SGHRS and CDR2 YFSETQ. The CDR3 sequence is 14 residues long. V lost 2 bases, J lost 0 bases, and 8 bases lay in between. The CDR3 sequence is CASSLAGYQETQYF. The CDR3 nucleotides are TGCGCCAGCAGCTTAGCAGGTTACCAAGAGACCCAGTACTTC.